This record covers a single TCR beta chain. The sample comes from a study of blood T cell repertoires in COVID-19. In the study overall: Researchers got acute and convalescent COVID-19 samples from the United States, Italy and Spain. T cells, B-cell-depleted T cells, or PBMCs supplied cDNA or gDNA.

Sequencing used immunoSEQ multiplex PCR; TCRdb keeps in-frame clones, though not all of them. There are around 620,000 clones in the sample; about nine tenths occur only once, and roughly 0.25% lies in the top ten. V was shortened by 6 bases and J by 5 bases, with 16 bases between the two germline ends. Germline CDR1 and CDR2: SQVTM and ANQGSEA. This CDR3 is built from 13 residues. The sample comprised peripheral blood. The chain joins TRBV29-1 to TRBJ1-2; no firm D call. The source is a woman aged 18-29 years with acute or convalescent COVID-19. The CDR3 loop is CSVLPRAGYGYTF. CDR3 bases: TGCAGCGTGCTCCCTAGGGCGGGATATGGCTACACCTTC.